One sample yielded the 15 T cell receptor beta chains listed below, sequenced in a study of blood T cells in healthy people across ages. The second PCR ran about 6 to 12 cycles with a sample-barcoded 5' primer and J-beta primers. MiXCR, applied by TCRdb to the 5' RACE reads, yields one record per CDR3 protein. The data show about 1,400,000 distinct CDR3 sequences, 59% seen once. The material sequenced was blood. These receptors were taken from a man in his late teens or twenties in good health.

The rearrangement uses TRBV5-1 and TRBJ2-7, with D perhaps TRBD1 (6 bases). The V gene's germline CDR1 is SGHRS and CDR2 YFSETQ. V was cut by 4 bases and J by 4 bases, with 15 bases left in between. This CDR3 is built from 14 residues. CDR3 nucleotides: TGCGCCAGCAGCACAGGACAGACCCGTTACGAGCAGTACTTC. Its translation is CASSTGQTRYEQYF.

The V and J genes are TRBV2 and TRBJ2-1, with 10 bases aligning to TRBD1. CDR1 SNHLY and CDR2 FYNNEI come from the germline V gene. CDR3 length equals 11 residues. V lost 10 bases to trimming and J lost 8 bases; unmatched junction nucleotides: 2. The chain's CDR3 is CAKTGGDEQFF. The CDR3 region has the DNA TGTGCCAAGACAGGGGGCGATGAGCAGTTCTTC. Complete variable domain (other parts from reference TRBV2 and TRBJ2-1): EPEVTQTPSHQVTQMGQEVILRCVPISNHLYFYWYRQILGQKVEFLVSFYNNEISEKSEIFDDQFSVERPDGSNFTLKIRSTKLEDSAMYFCAKTGGDEQFFGPGTRLTVL.

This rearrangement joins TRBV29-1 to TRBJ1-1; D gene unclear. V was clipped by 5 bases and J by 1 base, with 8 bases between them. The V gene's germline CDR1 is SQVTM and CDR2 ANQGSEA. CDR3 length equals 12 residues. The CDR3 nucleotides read TGCAGCGTTCACCCGGGGAACACTGAAGCTTTCTTT. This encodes CSVHPGNTEAFF.

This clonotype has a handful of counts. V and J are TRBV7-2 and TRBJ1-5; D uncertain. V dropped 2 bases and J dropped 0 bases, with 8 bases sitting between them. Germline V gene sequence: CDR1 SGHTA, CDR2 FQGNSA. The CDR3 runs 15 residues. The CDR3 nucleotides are TGTGCCAGCAGCTTACTGGCCTTTAGCAATCAGCCCCAGCATTTT. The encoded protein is CASSLLAFSNQPQHF.

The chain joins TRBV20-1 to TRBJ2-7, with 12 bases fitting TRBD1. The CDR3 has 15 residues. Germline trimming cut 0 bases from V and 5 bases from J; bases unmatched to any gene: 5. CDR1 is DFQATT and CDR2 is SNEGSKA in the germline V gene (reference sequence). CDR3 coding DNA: TGCAGTGCTAGAGATTGGGACAGGGGGCCAAACGAGCAGTACTTC. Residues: CSARDWDRGPNEQYF.

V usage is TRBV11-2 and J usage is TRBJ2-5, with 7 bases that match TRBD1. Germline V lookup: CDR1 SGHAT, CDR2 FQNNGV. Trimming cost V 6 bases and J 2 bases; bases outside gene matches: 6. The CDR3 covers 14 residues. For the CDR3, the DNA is TGTGCCAGCAGACAGGGGCAGCCACAAGAGACCCAGTACTTC. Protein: CASRQGQPQETQYF. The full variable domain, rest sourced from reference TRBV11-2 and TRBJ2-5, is EAGVAQSPRYKIIEKRQSVAFWCNPISGHATLYWYQQILGQGPKLLIQFQNNGVVDDSQLPKDRFSAERLKGVDSTLKIQPAKLEDSAVYLCASRQGQPQETQYFGPGTRLLVL.

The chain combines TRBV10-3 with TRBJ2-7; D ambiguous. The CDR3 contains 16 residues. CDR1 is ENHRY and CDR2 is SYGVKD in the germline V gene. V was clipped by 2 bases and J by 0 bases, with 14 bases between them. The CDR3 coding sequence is TGTGCCATCAGTGAGGGAGCAGACACCAACTCCTACGAGCAGTACTTC. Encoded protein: CAISEGADTNSYEQYF.

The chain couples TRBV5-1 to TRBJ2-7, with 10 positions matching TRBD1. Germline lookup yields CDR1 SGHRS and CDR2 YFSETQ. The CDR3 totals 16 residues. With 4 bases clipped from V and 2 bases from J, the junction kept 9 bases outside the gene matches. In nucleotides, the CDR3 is TGCGCCAGCAGCCCGGCCGGACAGGGGGTTACCTACGAGCAGTACTTC. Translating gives CASSPAGQGVTYEQYF.

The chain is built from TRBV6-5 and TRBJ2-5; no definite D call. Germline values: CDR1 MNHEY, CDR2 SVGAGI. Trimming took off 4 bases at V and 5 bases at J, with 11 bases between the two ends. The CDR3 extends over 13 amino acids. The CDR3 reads CASSSNLGETQYF. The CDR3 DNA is TGTGCCAGCAGTTCCAACTTGGGGGAGACCCAGTACTTC.

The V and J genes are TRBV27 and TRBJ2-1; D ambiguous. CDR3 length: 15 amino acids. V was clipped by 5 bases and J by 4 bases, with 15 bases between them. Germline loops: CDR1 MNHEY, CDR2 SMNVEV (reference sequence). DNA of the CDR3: TGTGCCAGCAGTCCCACCGGGCGGTGGTACAATGAGCAGTTCTTC. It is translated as CASSPTGRWYNEQFF.

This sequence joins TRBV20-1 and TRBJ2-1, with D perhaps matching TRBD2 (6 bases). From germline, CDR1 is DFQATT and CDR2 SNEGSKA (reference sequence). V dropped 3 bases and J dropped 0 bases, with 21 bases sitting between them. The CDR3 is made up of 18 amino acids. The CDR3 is CSASPGTFKEISYNEQFF. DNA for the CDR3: TGCAGTGCTAGCCCCGGGACTTTTAAAGAGATCTCCTACAATGAGCAGTTCTTC.

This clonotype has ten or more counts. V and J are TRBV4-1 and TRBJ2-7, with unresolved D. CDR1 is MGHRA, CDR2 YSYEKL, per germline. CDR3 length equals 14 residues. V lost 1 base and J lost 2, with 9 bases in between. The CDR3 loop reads CASSQGGSTYEQYF. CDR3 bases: TGCGCCAGCAGCCAAGGTGGCAGCACCTACGAGCAGTACTTC.

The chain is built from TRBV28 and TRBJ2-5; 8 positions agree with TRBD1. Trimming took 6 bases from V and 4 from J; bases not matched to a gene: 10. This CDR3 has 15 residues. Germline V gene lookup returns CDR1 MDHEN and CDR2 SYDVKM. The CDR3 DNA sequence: TGTGCCAGCAGCAAAGTTGACAGGGGTCTAGAGACCCAGTACTTC. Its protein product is CASSKVDRGLETQYF.

The chain's CDR3 is CASSPYPRDEQFF. CDR3 DNA sequence: TGTGCCAGCAGCCCTTACCCCCGCGATGAGCAGTTCTTC. The rearrangement links TRBV7-9 to TRBJ2-1; D unclear. CDR3 length: 13 amino acids. CDR1 is SEHNR, CDR2 FQNEAQ, per germline (reference sequence). The V and J ends lost 5 bases and 8 bases respectively, with 13 bases between them.

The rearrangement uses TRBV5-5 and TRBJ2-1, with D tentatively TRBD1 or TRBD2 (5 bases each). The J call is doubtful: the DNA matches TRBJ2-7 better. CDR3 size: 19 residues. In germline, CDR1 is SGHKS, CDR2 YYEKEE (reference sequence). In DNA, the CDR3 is TGTGCCAGCAGGTTCGGGGCTGGATCCCAAATGAGCTCCTACAATGAGCAGTACTTC. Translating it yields CASRFGAGSQMSSYNEQYF.